These 21 T cell receptor beta chains originate from one sample sequenced in a study of blood T cell repertoires in COVID-19. Measured with immunoSEQ multiplex PCR; TCRdb has only the in-frame clones, and not every one. This table has approximately 450,000 clones, 75% to 90% appearing once. Sequenced input: PBMCs or T cells enriched from blood (not recorded which). These receptors came from a man aged 30 to 39 who had recovered from COVID-19.

The V call is TRBV7-9, the J call TRBJ1-4; 9 bases align to TRBD1. The CDR3 length is 15 residues. Germline-derived CDR1 and CDR2 are SEHNR and FQNEAQ (reference sequence). V gave up 1 base and J gave up 6 bases; unmatched junction bases: 3. The CDR3 loop reads CASSLETGGDEKLFF. The CDR3 nucleotides read TGTGCCAGCAGCTTAGAGACAGGGGGGGATGAAAAACTGTTTTTT.

V and J are TRBV5-1 and TRBJ1-2; 7 bases are a match to TRBD1. The germline V gene encodes CDR1 SGHRS and CDR2 YFSETQ. This CDR3 has 14 residues. V lost 0 bases, J lost 4 bases, and 3 bases stayed unmatched. The CDR3 loop is CASSLARDSYGYTF. The CDR3 DNA reads TGCGCCAGCAGCTTGGCCCGGGACAGCTATGGCTACACCTTC.

This CDR3 reads CASSLHGIYEQYF. Written as DNA, the CDR3 is TGTGCCAGCAGTCTCCACGGGATCTACGAGCAGTACTTC. This chain uses TRBV28 with TRBJ2-7; D is perhaps TRBD2 (5 bases). Trimming removed 5 bases at V and 3 bases at J, with 11 bases between. Germline V CDR1 and CDR2: MDHEN, SYDVKM. This CDR3 has 13 amino acids.

This clone was detected only once. The chain combines TRBV2 with TRBJ2-5, with D perhaps matching TRBD2 (5 bases). The CDR3 covers 13 residues. Germline CDR1 SNHLY, CDR2 FYNNEI. V was cut by 5 bases and J by 7 bases, with 14 bases left in between. The CDR3 nucleotides are TGTGCCAGCAGTTACGGACTCGACGGGACCCAGTACTTC. Its translation is CASSYGLDGTQYF.

The gene calls are TRBV6-5 and TRBJ2-1; 11 bases map to TRBD2. The junction had 6 bases not matched to a gene; V was cut back by 7 bases and J by 7 bases. The CDR3 covers 14 residues. Per the germline V gene, CDR1 is MNHEY and CDR2 is SVGAGI. The CDR3 spells CASNASGRRNEQFF. The CDR3 region has the DNA TGTGCCAGCAATGCTAGCGGGAGGCGAAATGAGCAGTTCTTC.

CDR3 nucleotide sequence: TGTGCCAGCAGCGCCCAACAGGGGATAAATACCCAGTTCTTC. The encoded protein is CASSAQQGINTQFF. The chain combines TRBV9 with TRBJ2-1; 7 positions match TRBD1. The CDR3 is made up of 14 amino acids. Germline values: CDR1 SGDLS, CDR2 YYNGEE. V dropped 3 bases and J dropped 13; count of bases not matched to a gene: 13.

CDR3 sequence: CASSLGQVGNTEAFF. For the CDR3, the DNA is TGTGCCAGCAGCCTGGGACAGGTGGGAAACACTGAAGCTTTCTTT. V gene TRBV11-2 combines with J gene TRBJ1-1; TRBD1 matches at 8 bases. Germline values: CDR1 SGHAT, CDR2 FQNNGV. V dropped 5 bases and J dropped 2; count of bases not matched to a gene: 7. This CDR3 has 15 residues. Full variable domain (remainder filled in from reference TRBV11-2 and TRBJ1-1): EAGVAQSPRYKIIEKRQSVAFWCNPISGHATLYWYQQILGQGPKLLIQFQNNGVVDDSQLPKDRFSAERLKGVDSTLKIQPAKLEDSAVYLCASSLGQVGNTEAFFGQGTRLTVV.

This clone was detected only once. This rearrangement joins TRBV11-2 to TRBJ1-1; D unclear. Germline CDR1 reads SGHAT; CDR2 reads FQNNGV. This CDR3 is built from 14 residues. V was shortened by 1 base and J by 7 bases, with 13 bases between the two germline ends. CDR3 DNA: TGTGCCAGCAGCTTAGCCGGTGGGCAGAATGAAGCTTTCTTT. It specifies CASSLAGGQNEAFF.

V and J are TRBV19 and TRBJ2-7, with 12 bases matching TRBD2. Germline CDR1 reads LNHDA; CDR2 reads SQIVND (reference sequence). V gave up 6 bases and J gave up 2 bases; unmatched junction bases: 2. The CDR3 covers 14 residues. DNA of the CDR3: TGTGCCAGTAGGACTAGCGGGAGAACCTACGAGCAGTACTTC. Translating gives CASRTSGRTYEQYF. The full variable domain, its missing parts supplied by reference TRBV19 and TRBJ2-7, is DGGITQSPKYLFRKEGQNVTLSCEQNLNHDAMYWYRQDPGQGLRLIYYSQIVNDFQKGDIAEGYSVSREKKESFPLTVTSAQKNPTAFYLCASRTSGRTYEQYFGPGTRLTVT.

This sequence joins TRBV27 and TRBJ2-3; TRBD1 matches 11 bases. This CDR3 has 14 residues. Germline V gives CDR1 MNHEY, CDR2 SMNVEV (reference sequence). Trimming removed 5 bases from V and 6 bases from J; junction bases left unmatched: 4. CDR3 region: CASSRGDRGDTQYF. Written as DNA, the CDR3 is TGTGCCAGCAGTCGGGGGGACAGGGGGGATACGCAGTATTTT.

The rearrangement joins TRBV28 to TRBJ1-5, with 11 bases aligning to TRBD1. V lost 6 bases to trimming and J lost 6 bases; unmatched junction nucleotides: 7. CDR1 and CDR2 from the germline V gene are MDHEN and SYDVKM. The CDR3 is made up of 15 amino acids. CDR3 nucleotides: TGTGCCAGCAGCCGCGGACAGGGGGCTGTTCAGCCCCAGCATTTT. As protein: CASSRGQGAVQPQHF.

The chain uses TRBV6-5 and TRBJ2-3; TRBD2 is a possible D gene (5 bases). V gave up 6 bases and J gave up 2 bases, with 12 bases separating them. CDR3 length equals 14 residues. Germline V gene lookup returns CDR1 MNHEY and CDR2 SVGAGI. Written as DNA, the CDR3 is TGTGCCAGCAGCCTACTTAGCGACACAGATACGCAGTATTTT. It is translated as CASSLLSDTDTQYF.

This clone was seen just once. The chain employs TRBV19 and TRBJ1-6, with a weak D call TRBD1 (5 bases). The V end was cut by 5 bases, the J end by 9 bases, with 14 bases between. Per germline, CDR1 LNHDA and CDR2 SQIVND (reference sequence). This CDR3 is 14 amino acids long. The DNA of the CDR3 is TGTGCCAGTAGTCTCGGGACTTCGGGTTCACCCCTCCACTTT. As protein: CASSLGTSGSPLHF.

The chain carries TRBV19 and TRBJ1-1; maybe TRBD1 (5 bases). The V and J ends lost 6 bases and 1 base respectively, with 12 bases between them. Germline CDR1 LNHDA, CDR2 SQIVND (reference sequence). The CDR3 consists of 14 residues. CDR3 protein: CASSWRGRNTEAFF. CDR3 bases: TGTGCCAGTAGCTGGCGGGGCCGGAACACTGAAGCTTTCTTT.

The gene calls are TRBV18 and TRBJ2-1, with 13 bases identical to TRBD2. Losses at the gene ends were 3 bases for V and 5 bases for J; bases not matched to a gene: 1. The CDR3 is 15 residues long. Germline-derived CDR1 and CDR2 are KGHSH and LQKENI. The CDR3: CASSPGTSGDNEQFF. For the CDR3, the DNA is TGTGCCAGCTCACCGGGGACTAGCGGGGACAATGAGCAGTTCTTC.

V and J are TRBV25-1 and TRBJ2-3; D not certain. This CDR3 has 13 residues. CDR1 and CDR2 from the germline V gene are MGHDK and SYGVNS. The V gene lost 6 bases and the J gene lost 0 bases, with 7 bases spanning the gap. DNA for the CDR3: TGTGCCAGCAGCGTAATCAGCACAGATACGCAGTATTTT. It yields the protein CASSVISTDTQYF. Filled out from reference TRBV25-1 and TRBJ2-3, the complete variable domain reads EADIYQTPRYLVIGTGKKITLECSQTMGHDKMYWYQQDPGMELHLIHYSYGVNSTEKGDLSSESTVSRIRTEHFPLTLESARPSHTSQYLCASSVISTDTQYFGPGTRLTVL.

V is TRBV19 and J is TRBJ2-7; possible D gene TRBD2, 6 bases. Germline V gene data show CDR1 as LNHDA and CDR2 as SQIVND (reference sequence). With 5 bases removed from V and 1 base from J, the gap between germline ends came to 12 bases. The CDR3 is 14 amino acids. The CDR3, as DNA: TGTGCCAGTAGTGACATAGCGGCTTCCTACGAGCAGTACTTC. Translation gives CASSDIAASYEQYF.

The CDR3 is CASSFYSREKLFF. In nucleotides, the CDR3 is TGTGCCAGCAGTTTCTACTCTCGGGAAAAACTGTTTTTT. V gene TRBV12-3 or TRBV12-4 combines with J gene TRBJ1-4; no clear D. This CDR3 has 13 amino acids. The V gene lost 3 bases and the J gene lost 8 bases, with 10 bases spanning the gap.

This chain joins TRBV28 and TRBJ2-6; possibly TRBD2 for D (6 bases). This CDR3 is built from 15 residues. The V end lost 6 bases, the J end lost 2 bases, and 11 bases lay between the germline ends. Germline V gene sequence: CDR1 MDHEN, CDR2 SYDVKM. The CDR3, as DNA: TGTGCCAGCAGATCCTCGGGGGCTGGGGCCAACGTCCTGACTTTC. As protein: CASRSSGAGANVLTF.

The chain employs TRBV28 and TRBJ2-5, with 11 nucleotides matching TRBD2. V shed 5 bases, J shed 3 bases, and the junction held 8 bases outside the gene matches. The CDR3 spans 16 residues. The germline gives CDR1 MDHEN, CDR2 SYDVKM. DNA for the CDR3: TGTGCCAGCAGTCCCGGACTAGCGGGCCTCAAAGAGACCCAGTACTTC. Protein: CASSPGLAGLKETQYF.

The chain joins TRBV28 to TRBJ1-5, with D perhaps TRBD1 (6 bases). The germline gives CDR1 MDHEN, CDR2 SYDVKM. This CDR3 is built from 13 residues. Deletions cut 2 bases from V and 6 bases from J, with 8 bases between. The CDR3, as DNA: TGTGCCAGCAGTTTACAGGGGCCTCAGCCCCAGCATTTT. Its protein product is CASSLQGPQPQHF. Drawing the rest from reference TRBV28 and TRBJ1-5, the complete variable domain is DVKVTQSSRYLVKRTGEKVFLECVQDMDHENMFWYRQDPGLGLRLIYFSYDVKMKEKGDIPEGYSVSREKKERFSLILESASTNQTSMYLCASSLQGPQPQHFGDGTRLSIL.